The clone carrying this TCR beta chain has only a few counts. The data belong to a study of blood T cell repertoires in COVID-19. TCRdb's table, derived via immunoSEQ multiplex PCR, lists solely in-frame clones and lacks some. The sample carries roughly 330,000 clones, 70% to 90% recorded once. There are 14 residues in the CDR3. Germline values: CDR1 SQVTM, CDR2 ANQGSEA. V trimming: 4 bases; J trimming: 3 bases; junction bases outside the gene matches: 8. Sequenced material: PBMCs or T cells enriched from blood (not recorded which). The TCR sequence derives from a woman aged 25 to 39 who had recovered from COVID-19. This chain connects TRBV29-1 to TRBJ1-2; 7 bases map to TRBD1. The DNA for the CDR3 is TGCAGCGTTGCGGCAGGGGGAGGCGACTATGGCTACACCTTC. Protein: CSVAAGGGDYGYTF.